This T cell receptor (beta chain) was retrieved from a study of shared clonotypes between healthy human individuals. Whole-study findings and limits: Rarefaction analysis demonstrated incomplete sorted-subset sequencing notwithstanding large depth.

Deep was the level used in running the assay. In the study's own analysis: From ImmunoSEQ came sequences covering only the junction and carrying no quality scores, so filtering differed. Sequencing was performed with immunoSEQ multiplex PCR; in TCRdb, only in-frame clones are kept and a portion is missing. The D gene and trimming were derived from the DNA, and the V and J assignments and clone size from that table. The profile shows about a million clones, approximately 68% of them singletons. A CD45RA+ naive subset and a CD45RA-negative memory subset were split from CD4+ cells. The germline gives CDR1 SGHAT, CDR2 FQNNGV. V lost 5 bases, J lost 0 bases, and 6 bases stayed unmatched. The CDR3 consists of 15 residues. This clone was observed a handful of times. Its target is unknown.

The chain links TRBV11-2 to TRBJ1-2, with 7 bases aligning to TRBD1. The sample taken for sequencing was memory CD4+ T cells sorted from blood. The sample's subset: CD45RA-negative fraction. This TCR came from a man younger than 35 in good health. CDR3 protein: CASSRPGTANYGYTF. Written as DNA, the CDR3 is TGTGCCAGCAGCCGGCCAGGGACAGCTAACTATGGCTACACCTTC. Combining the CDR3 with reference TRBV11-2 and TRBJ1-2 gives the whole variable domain EAGVAQSPRYKIIEKRQSVAFWCNPISGHATLYWYQQILGQGPKLLIQFQNNGVVDDSQLPKDRFSAERLKGVDSTLKIQPAKLEDSAVYLCASSRPGTANYGYTFGSGTRLTVV.